Listed below are T cell receptor beta chains from one sample, sequenced in a study of kidney transplant recipient with SARS-CoV-2 infection. TCRdb ran MiXCR on the reads and lists one entry per CDR3 protein. In the table there are under 300,000 distinct CDR3 sequences, roughly 26% of which are singletons. This sample comprised a blood sample, obtained at baseline and between days 110 and 120 from a kidney transplant recipient. The receptor set was obtained from a male patient in his thirties who had COVID-19 and was a kidney transplant recipient. Some T cells may be the graft donor's. CDR3s include the opening cysteine and the closing phenylalanine or tryptophan. The D gene is left open where the match is weak.

CDR3 length | J gene | D gene | V gene | CDR3 protein
15 | TRBJ2-7 | NA | TRBV27 | CASRARRRTTGEQYF
17 | TRBJ2-5 | NA | TRBV3-1 | CASSLHFPISFSETQYF
14 | TRBJ2-2 | NA | TRBV4-3 | CASSQEATAGELFF
12 | TRBJ1-1 | NA | TRBV16 | CASSQSGREAFF
13 | TRBJ2-5 | TRBD2 | TRBV10-2 | CASTSGRRETQYF
16 | TRBJ2-1 | TRBD1 | TRBV9 | CASSALQGASYNEQFF
16 | TRBJ1-5 | NA | TRBV7-6 | CASSLGPGRNNQPQHF
16 | TRBJ1-2 | NA | TRBV20-1 | CSALCTLFRRTYGYTF
17 | TRBJ1-2 | NA | TRBV4-3 | CASSSSQGRRKTYGYTF
13 | TRBJ2-3 | NA | TRBV19 | CASSIVLTDTQYF
18 | TRBJ2-2 | NA | TRBV4-3 | CASSPSTFTGTNTGELFF
20 | TRBJ2-3 | NA | TRBV5-1 | CASSLWGAGSDQGNPDTQYF
16 | TRBJ1-2 | NA | TRBV8-2 | CGSRGGDSRKTYGYTF
13 | TRBJ1-6 | NA | TRBV10-3 | CASGGESNSPLHF
14 | TRBJ1-1 | NA | TRBV12-5 | CASGLVEGSSEAFF
17 | TRBJ1-5 | NA | TRBV4-3 | CASSPSPGGYSNQPQHF
17 | TRBJ1-2 | NA | TRBV12-5 | CASGHVRLQGKTYGYTF
13 | TRBJ1-1 | NA | TRBV10-3 | CATKPDLNTEAFF
17 | TRBJ1-2 | NA | TRBV7-9 | CASSLPKYHGKTYGYTF
17 | TRBJ1-2 | NA | TRBV24-1 | CATSSKVSTRKTYGYTF
16 | TRBJ1-2 | NA | TRBV5-5 | CASSGTVSRKTYGYTF
15 | TRBJ1-1 | NA | TRBV9 | CASSKMPGRPTEAFF
18 | TRBJ2-7 | TRBD2 | TRBV23-1 | CASSQKKVAGGLSYEQYF
11 | TRBJ2-7 | NA | TRBV7-8 | CASSAIYEQYF
15 | TRBJ2-3 | TRBD1 | TRBV11-2 | CASSQTGGQRDTQYF
13 | TRBJ2-5 | TRBD2 | TRBV15 | CATLRTRAETQYF
15 | TRBJ2-5 | TRBD2 | TRBV13 | CASSLGAGGQETQYF
17 | TRBJ2-1 | TRBD2 | TRBV18 | CASSPKASGGAYNEQLF
16 | TRBJ2-7 | TRBD2 | TRBV5-5 | CASSYLGTSGRYEQYF
13 | TRBJ1-6 | NA | TRBV20-1 | CSASVMGRSPLHF
14 | TRBJ1-1 | NA | TRBV7-2 | CASSADGGSTEAFF
14 | TRBJ1-6 | NA | TRBV7-9 | CASSLMVFNSPLHF
17 | TRBJ1-2 | NA | TRBV6-2/TRBV6-3 | CASSPRYCIGKTYGYTF
14 | TRBJ2-4 | TRBD1 | TRBV15 | CATGQGLTKNIQYF
16 | TRBJ1-2 | NA | TRBV5-4 | CTSCVCVPGKTYGYTF